The clone carrying this T cell receptor (beta chain) has more than one count but fewer than ten. TCRdb keeps only in-frame clones here, not all; method: immunoSEQ multiplex PCR. The sample shows under 45,000 clones, more than 85% of them seen only once. Germline V CDR1 and CDR2: SGDLS, YYNGEE. The V and J ends lost 3 bases and 6 bases, in that order; junction bases with no gene match: 12. This CDR3 has 15 amino acids. This sample is part of a study of blood T cell repertoires in COVID-19. Study in general: Whether acute or convalescent, the COVID-19 samples came from the United States, Italy and Spain. T cells, B-cell-depleted T cells, or PBMCs supplied cDNA or gDNA.

Sequences were obtained from peripheral blood. The rearrangement joins TRBV9 to TRBJ2-7; 7 positions match TRBD2. This clonotype originated in a man between 60 and 75 years old with active or convalescent COVID-19. Here the CDR3 DNA reads TGTGCCAGCAGCGCCGACGGGGGGACGTCCAGCGAGCAGTACTTC. This encodes CASSADGGTSSEQYF. Full variable domain (remainder filled in from reference TRBV9 and TRBJ2-7): DSGVTQTPKHLITATGQRVTLRCSPRSGDLSVYWYQQSLDQGLQFLIQYYNGEERAKGNILERFSAQQFPDLHSELNLSSLELGDSALYFCASSADGGTSSEQYFGPGTRLTVT.